This T cell receptor beta chain was recovered during a study of blood T cell repertoires in COVID-19. Study summary: Spain, Italy and the United States supplied samples that represented acute and convalescent COVID-19. The analysed material was cDNA or gDNA that came from T cells, B-cell-depleted T cells, or PBMCs.

As originally analysed: From reference gene primer amplification, estimates of nucleated cell counts were derived. Repertoires were generated with immunoSEQ multiplex PCR, while TCRdb's copy carries only in-frame clones and drops some. The D gene and trimming were derived from the DNA, and the V and J assignments and clone size from that table. The sample carries about 98,000 clones, roughly 80% recorded once. V was pared by 2 bases and J by 0 bases, with 13 bases between. The CDR3 contains 16 residues. The germline V gene has CDR1 SGHRS and CDR2 YFSETQ. This clone has only one observation. The chain recombines TRBV5-1 with TRBJ2-3; D gene ambiguous. The receptor comes from a woman older than 75 with acute or convalescent COVID-19. What was sequenced was peripheral blood. As DNA, the CDR3 is TGCGCCAGCAGCTTTTTTCTAAGCCGAAGCACAGATACGCAGTATTTT. Its protein is CASSFFLSRSTDTQYF.